The rows below give T cell receptor beta chains drawn from one sample of a study of spatial heterogeneity in lung cancer. MiXCR, applied by TCRdb to the 5' RACE reads, yields one record per CDR3 protein. This sample has 1,500 to 2,000 distinct CDR3 sequences; over 15% occur once, and the top ten carry roughly 40%. Here the sequenced sample was PBMCs, taken at surgery. The receptors here all came from a male donor with early-stage non-small cell lung cancer. Each CDR3 is given with its conserved first and last residue.

J: TRBJ2-7; V: TRBV20-1; CDR3: CSAKMGDLTYEQYF
J: TRBJ2-3; V: TRBV29-1; CDR3: CSVKGIRATITDTQYF
J: TRBJ2-1; V: TRBV10-1; CDR3: CASGIAGRDEQFF
J: TRBJ2-1; V: TRBV19; CDR3: CASWDGLDNEQFF
J: TRBJ2-3; V: TRBV6-6; CDR3: CASSYVVATDTQYF
J: TRBJ2-5; V: TRBV5-6; CDR3: CASSGTGTGEETQYF
J: TRBJ2-1; V: TRBV24-1; CDR3: CATSDAGAYNEQFF
J: TRBJ2-7; V: TRBV7-9; CDR3: CASSSDRSYEQYF
J: TRBJ2-2; V: TRBV19; CDR3: CASSDRVTGELFF
J: TRBJ2-3; V: TRBV28; CDR3: CASSFRREARDTQYF
J: TRBJ2-5; V: TRBV7-9; CDR3: CASSPGLEETQYF
J: TRBJ2-1; V: TRBV23-1; CDR3: CASSPITGMRINEQFF
J: TRBJ2-3; V: TRBV27; CDR3: CASSLGDTQYF
J: TRBJ2-4; V: TRBV7-2; CDR3: CASSLEGVVQYF
J: TRBJ2-1; V: TRBV6-5; CDR3: CASSAGQGARNEQFF
J: TRBJ2-3; V: TRBV7-9; CDR3: CASSPPGTSSTDTQYF